This T cell receptor (beta chain) was observed in a study of vaccination effects on CD4 cells after COVID-19. In the study overall: A couple of convalescent pre-vaccine samples were taken 142 and 148 days post-diagnosis. Wells each received two million PBMC, cultured with approximately 9.1 IU/ml IL-2 and 10 ug/ml peptides. Notes on the study in general: Among infection- and vaccine-induced clones, marked clonal contraction occurred late after vaccination.

Points on this clone: The antigen is unknown. The same CDR3 can be traced to other DNA sequences in this sample.

Produced via immunoSEQ multiplex PCR; TCRdb's table is partial and in-frame only. The sample carries 40,000 to 55,000 clones, roughly 72% recorded once. The CDR3 contains 16 residues. From germline, CDR1 is SGHNT and CDR2 YYREEE (reference sequence). V shed 4 bases and J 0 bases; nucleotides not matched to a gene: 2. Culturing for more than 9 days preceded CD4+ T cell isolation. A half-volume exchange with IL-2 medium occurred on days 3 and 7. The chain couples TRBV5-4 to TRBJ2-3; 13 bases match TRBD2. The receptor was isolated from a human donor who had a prior SARS-CoV-2 infection. Specimen: CD4+ T cells from PBMCs cultured without peptide, collected before COVID-19 vaccination. The CDR3 DNA is TGTGCCAGCAGCAGGGGACTAGCGGGGAGCACAGATACGCAGTATTTT. Encoded protein: CASSRGLAGSTDTQYF.